These 29 T cell receptor beta chains were sequenced from one sample in a study of cytomegalovirus exposure and HLA in healthy donors. The primer mix had 60 Vbeta and 13 Jbeta primers. Clones were read by immunoSEQ multiplex PCR, and TCRdb kept only the in-frame ones, dropping some. The profile shows about 190,000 clones, approximately 83% of them singletons. Material: PBMCs. The source of these receptors is a woman between 45 and 65 years old in good health and CMV-seropositive.

The V gene is TRBV7-8, the J gene TRBJ2-5; no firm D call. The J call may be wrong; the DNA end is better matched by TRBJ2-7. Germline assignment: CDR1 SGHVS and CDR2 FQNEAQ. The CDR3 length is 11 residues. The CDR3 sequence: CASSLSYEQYF. The CDR3 DNA follows: TGTGCCAGCAGCTTATCCTACGAGCAGTACTTC.

This chain joins TRBV7-8 and TRBJ1-5; TRBD1 is a possible D gene (6 bases). This CDR3 region has 17 residues. Per germline, CDR1 SGHVS and CDR2 FQNEAQ. Between the trimmed V and J ends, which lost 1 base and 0 bases, there was a span of 13 bases. CDR3 in amino acids: CASSLEQGIYSNQPQHF. The CDR3 DNA sequence: TGTGCCAGCAGCTTAGAACAGGGAATATATAGCAATCAGCCCCAGCATTTT.

DNA of the CDR3: TGTGCCAGCAGCTCCGGGACAGACGAGCAGTACTTC. It yields the protein CASSSGTDEQYF. This sequence joins TRBV5-4 and TRBJ2-7; 7 positions agree with TRBD1. CDR1 and CDR2 from the germline V gene are SGHNT and YYREEE (reference sequence). The CDR3 extends over 12 amino acids. Trimming took 3 bases from V and 5 from J; bases not matched to a gene: 2.

This chain links TRBV7-2 with TRBJ1-2; 7 bases fit TRBD1. The length of the CDR3 is 13 residues. V was clipped by 1 base and J by 10 bases; unmatched bases: 6. Germline CDR1 reads SGHTA; CDR2 reads FQGNSA. The CDR3 region has the DNA TGTGCCAGCAGCTTAGAGCCGCAGGGGGACTACACCTTC. Amino acids: CASSLEPQGDYTF.

Only a few counts were recorded for this clone. This chain connects TRBV5-1 to TRBJ1-4; 8 bases map to TRBD1. With 2 bases clipped from V and 10 bases from J, the junction kept 7 bases outside the gene matches. The CDR3 runs to 14 residues. CDR1 is SGHRS and CDR2 is YFSETQ in the germline V gene. CDR3 in DNA: TGCGCCAGCAGCTTCGGACAGGGCCTGGGAAAACTGTTTTTT. It codes for CASSFGQGLGKLFF.

V is TRBV6-6 and J is TRBJ1-1; no firm D call. The CDR3 is 13 amino acids. Germline V gene data show CDR1 as MNHNY and CDR2 as SVGAGI (reference sequence). Deletions cut 1 base from V and 4 bases from J, with 7 bases between. CDR3 nucleotide sequence: TGTGCCAGCAGTTACTTGGAGGGCACTGAAGCTTTCTTT. Encoded protein: CASSYLEGTEAFF.

J is TRBJ1-2 and V is TRBV15, with 7 bases that match TRBD1. This CDR3 is 17 amino acids long. Germline V gene sequence: CDR1 LNHNV, CDR2 YYDKDF (reference sequence). The V segment lost 0 bases and the J segment 1 base; nucleotides outside the gene matches: 8. CDR3 region: CATSRDKGARINYGYTF. CDR3 bases: TGTGCCACCAGCAGAGATAAGGGGGCCAGGATTAACTATGGCTACACCTTC.

The chain joins TRBV7-2 to TRBJ2-7; 15 bases agree with TRBD2. This CDR3 contains 18 residues. Germline values: CDR1 SGHTA, CDR2 FQGNSA. Trimming took 5 bases from V and 3 from J; bases not matched to a gene: 11. The DNA of the CDR3 is TGTGCCAGCAGCCTAGGGGGGACTAGCGGGGGGCAAAGCTACGAGCAGTACTTC. The encoded protein is CASSLGGTSGGQSYEQYF.

This clone was counted only a few times. The chain recombines TRBV7-3 with TRBJ2-2; 10 nucleotides agree with TRBD2. After removal of 2 bases from V and 4 bases from J, the junction contained 7 bases not matched to a gene. Germline lookup yields CDR1 SGHTA and CDR2 FQGTGA. This CDR3 is 17 amino acids long. The CDR3 DNA sequence: TGTGCCAGCAGCTTACTTAGCGGGGGGATCGGCACCGGGGAGCTGTTTTTT. It specifies CASSLLSGGIGTGELFF.

The V call is TRBV28, the J call TRBJ1-1; possibly TRBD1 for D (6 bases). This CDR3 region has 15 residues. CDR1 is MDHEN and CDR2 is SYDVKM in the germline V gene. The V end was cut by 5 bases, the J end by 0 bases, with 13 bases between. The CDR3 nucleotides read TGTGCCAGCAGTCTAGGGGGATCGATGAACACTGAAGCTTTCTTT. Translation: CASSLGGSMNTEAFF. The full variable domain, rest sourced from reference TRBV28 and TRBJ1-1, is DVKVTQSSRYLVKRTGEKVFLECVQDMDHENMFWYRQDPGLGLRLIYFSYDVKMKEKGDIPEGYSVSREKKERFSLILESASTNQTSMYLCASSLGGSMNTEAFFGQGTRLTVV.

This chain joins TRBV6-6 and TRBJ1-1; TRBD1 might be the D (6 bases). Trimming shortened V by 5 bases and J by 1 base, and 14 bases separated the two germline ends. The CDR3 is 15 amino acids. The germline gives CDR1 MNHNY, CDR2 SVGAGI (reference sequence). This CDR3 reads CASSLRDRKNTEAFF. The CDR3 DNA is TGTGCCAGCAGTCTAAGAGACAGGAAGAACACTGAAGCTTTCTTT.

V and J are TRBV5-6 and TRBJ2-1; TRBD1 agrees at 8 bases. J lost 6 bases, V lost 0 bases, and 14 bases had no gene match. Germline V lookup: CDR1 SGHDT, CDR2 YYEEEE. The CDR3 length is 18 residues. The CDR3 sequence is CASSLDRERQGIFNEQFF. CDR3 bases: TGTGCCAGCAGCTTGGATAGAGAGAGACAGGGGATCTTCAATGAGCAGTTCTTC.

This chain connects TRBV5-1 to TRBJ1-1; D gene uncertain. Germline CDR1 SGHRS, CDR2 YFSETQ. V was cut by 2 bases and J by 2 bases, with 7 bases left in between. The CDR3 totals 13 residues. CDR3 DNA: TGCGCCAGCAGCTTTACAGTTAACACTGAAGCTTTCTTT. Translated: CASSFTVNTEAFF. Complete variable domain (other parts from reference TRBV5-1 and TRBJ1-1): KAGVTQTPRYLIKTRGQQVTLSCSPISGHRSVSWYQQTPGQGLQFLFEYFSETQRNKGNFPGRFSGRQFSNSRSEMNVSTLELGDSALYLCASSFTVNTEAFFGQGTRLTVV.

This chain connects TRBV18 to TRBJ1-2; no definite D call. This CDR3 spans 18 amino acids. Between the trimmed V and J ends, which lost 4 bases and 4 bases, there was a span of 25 bases. CDR1 is KGHSH and CDR2 is LQKENI in the germline V gene. The CDR3 loop is CASSRRQQSAVLVYGYTF. CDR3 sequence (DNA): TGTGCCAGCTCACGACGCCAGCAATCTGCGGTCCTGGTCTATGGCTACACCTTC. The full variable domain, completed using reference TRBV18 and TRBJ1-2, is NAGVMQNPRHLVRRRGQEARLRCSPMKGHSHVYWYRQLPEEGLKFMVYLQKENIIDESGMPKERFSAEFPKEGPSILRIQQVVRGDSAAYFCASSRRQQSAVLVYGYTFGSGTRLTVV.

The chain is built from TRBV19 and TRBJ1-3; TRBD1 matches 7 bases. J was trimmed by 1 base and V by 5 bases; bases with no gene match: 8. Germline V CDR1 and CDR2: LNHDA, SQIVND (reference sequence). The CDR3 has 16 residues. The CDR3 region has the DNA TGTGCCAGTAGTCCAACCCAGGACAGGTCTGGAAACACCATATATTTT. Translation: CASSPTQDRSGNTIYF.

V is TRBV7-2 and J is TRBJ2-5; TRBD1 agrees at 7 bases. Unmatched junction bases numbered 2, after V lost 4 bases and J lost 3 bases. The CDR3 has 13 amino acids. In germline, CDR1 is SGHTA, CDR2 FQGNSA. CDR3 in DNA: TGTGCCAGCAGCTGGGGACAGAAAGAGACCCAGTACTTC. Its protein product is CASSWGQKETQYF.

The rearrangement uses TRBV6-5 and TRBJ1-1; D is possibly TRBD1 (6 bases). The ends were cut back, 6 bases at V and 1 base at J, with 12 bases in the middle. Germline CDR1 MNHEY, CDR2 SVGAGI. This CDR3 is 14 amino acids long. The CDR3 nucleotides read TGTGCCAGCAGAGAGGGACAAAAGAACACTGAAGCTTTCTTT. This sequence encodes CASREGQKNTEAFF.

A few counts support this clone. The rearrangement joins TRBV6-6 to TRBJ1-1; 7 nucleotides match TRBD1. Germline CDR1 is MNHNY and CDR2 is SVGAGI (reference sequence). The trim removed 9 bases at V and 1 base at J, leaving 8 bases unmatched. CDR3 length: 14 residues. The CDR3 nucleotides are TGTGCCAGTATTTACAGGGGAGGGAACACTGAAGCTTTCTTT. The encoded protein is CASIYRGGNTEAFF.

The rearrangement uses TRBV6-1 and TRBJ1-5; D remains ambiguous. This CDR3 spans 14 amino acids. V lost 6 bases and J 2 bases, leaving 11 bases between the germline ends. Germline-derived CDR1 and CDR2 are MNHNS and SASEGT. This chain's CDR3 is CASSGGVGNQPQHF. The CDR3, as DNA: TGTGCCAGCAGCGGCGGGGTCGGCAATCAGCCCCAGCATTTT.

V usage is TRBV5-4 and J usage is TRBJ1-2; TRBD1 agrees at 7 bases. Germline V gene sequence: CDR1 SGHNT, CDR2 YYREEE (reference sequence). V lost 1 base and J lost 3; bases outside the gene matches: 6. The length of the CDR3 is 15 residues. The DNA for the CDR3 is TGTGCCAGCAGCTTGATGCAGGGGGATGACTATGGCTACACCTTC. Translating it yields CASSLMQGDDYGYTF. The variable domain in full, with the rest retrieved from reference TRBV5-4 and TRBJ1-2, is ETGVTQSPTHLIKTRGQQVTLRCSSQSGHNTVSWYQQALGQGPQFIFQYYREEENGRGNFPPRFSGLQFPNYSSELNVNALELDDSALYLCASSLMQGDDYGYTFGSGTRLTVV.

The CDR3 region has the DNA TGTGCCAGCAGCTCCCAAGGAAGGGGGCGAAGGACTGAAGCTTTCTTT. Translation gives CASSSQGRGRRTEAFF. The chain has TRBV5-4 and TRBJ1-1; 7 bases are shared with TRBD1. This CDR3 has 16 residues. V trimming: 3 bases; J trimming: 5 bases; junction bases outside the gene matches: 13. CDR1 is SGHNT and CDR2 is YYREEE in the germline V gene (reference sequence).

This sequence joins TRBV7-2 and TRBJ2-3, with TRBD2 as a possible D gene (7 bases). In germline, CDR1 is SGHTA, CDR2 FQGNSA. V shed 7 bases and J shed 3 bases, with 14 bases lying between them. The CDR3 runs to 14 residues. CDR3 protein: CASKGGTRTDTQYF. CDR3 DNA sequence: TGTGCCAGCAAGGGGGGGACCAGAACAGATACGCAGTATTTT.

The chain employs TRBV5-1 and TRBJ1-2; maybe TRBD1 (5 bases). CDR1 SGHRS and CDR2 YFSETQ come from the germline V gene. V shed 0 bases and J shed 4 bases, with 10 bases lying between them. This CDR3 spans 14 amino acids. The DNA for the CDR3 is TGCGCCAGCAGCTTGGAGGTTCAGGGCTATGGCTACACCTTC. Translated, it gives CASSLEVQGYGYTF. Full variable domain (missing parts from reference TRBV5-1 and TRBJ1-2): KAGVTQTPRYLIKTRGQQVTLSCSPISGHRSVSWYQQTPGQGLQFLFEYFSETQRNKGNFPGRFSGRQFSNSRSEMNVSTLELGDSALYLCASSLEVQGYGYTFGSGTRLTVV.

The chain links TRBV29-1 to TRBJ2-7; D possibly corresponds to TRBD1 (6 bases). Germline V CDR1 and CDR2: SQVTM, ANQGSEA. Trimming stripped 2 bases from V and 3 bases from J, with 14 bases between. The CDR3 has 14 residues. This CDR3 is CSVELPGQFYEQYF. DNA for the CDR3: TGCAGCGTTGAACTTCCAGGACAGTTCTACGAGCAGTACTTC.

The J gene is TRBJ1-5, the V gene TRBV28; 10 bases are a match to TRBD1. The junction had 18 bases not matched to a gene; V was cut back by 6 bases and J by 4 bases. This CDR3 has 19 residues. The germline CDR1 and CDR2 sequences are MDHEN and SYDVKM. The CDR3 is CASRTPLVGQGRQNQPQHF. The CDR3 DNA reads as TGTGCCAGCAGAACCCCACTAGTGGGACAGGGGAGACAGAATCAGCCCCAGCATTTT.

The genes are TRBV14 and TRBJ1-4; 8 bases agree with TRBD1. V trimming: 4 bases; J trimming: 4 bases; junction bases outside the gene matches: 8. The CDR3 spans 16 residues. CDR1 is SGHDN, CDR2 FVKESK, per germline. DNA for the CDR3: TGTGCCAGCAGCCTCCTCGGACAGGGACATAATGAAAAACTGTTTTTT. Protein sequence: CASSLLGQGHNEKLFF.

The chain employs TRBV5-1 and TRBJ2-7, with 12 nucleotides matching TRBD1. V lost 3 bases to trimming and J lost 4 bases; unmatched junction nucleotides: 2. The CDR3 loop spans 14 amino acids. CDR1 and CDR2 from the germline V gene are SGHRS and YFSETQ. CDR3 nucleotides: TGCGCCAGCAGCTCGGGACAGGGGGCATACGAGCAGTACTTC. The encoded protein is CASSSGQGAYEQYF.

CDR3 bases: TGTGCCAGTAGTACTGCACAGGGGCAGCCCCAGCATTTT. Protein product: CASSTAQGQPQHF. The rearrangement uses TRBV19 and TRBJ1-5; 7 bases line up with TRBD1. CDR3 length equals 13 residues. The V and J ends lost 4 bases and 7 bases, in that order; junction bases with no gene match: 4. Germline V lookup: CDR1 LNHDA, CDR2 SQIVND (reference sequence).

The chain uses TRBV6-5 and TRBJ2-1; 9 nucleotides align to TRBD2. V shed 6 bases and J 5 bases; nucleotides not matched to a gene: 8. In germline, CDR1 is MNHEY, CDR2 SVGAGI. CDR3 length: 15 residues. CDR3 DNA sequence: TGTGCCAGCAGCTTCGGACTAGCGAGTAACAATGAGCAGTTCTTC. As protein: CASSFGLASNNEQFF.